The rows below give T cell receptor beta chains drawn from one sample of a study of identifying expanded T cells in peripheral blood. Data came from immunoSEQ multiplex PCR; TCRdb stores just in-frame clones and leaves some out. Of about 110,000 clones in the sample, about nine tenths were seen once. Material: blood. The receptors shown here come from a person aged 18-70 years in good health. Each CDR3 is given with its conserved first and last residue. The D gene is left open where the match is weak. Size tells how often a clone was seen (once, few, many) or the class of an expanded clone, and some rows leave it out.

D gene	clone size	V gene	J gene	CDR3 DNA	CDR3 protein
TRBD1	.	TRBV4-1	TRBJ2-7	TGCGCCAGCAGCCTAGGCCAGGGGGCCTACGAGCAGTACTTC	CASSLGQGAYEQYF
TRBD2	.	TRBV14	TRBJ2-7	TGTGCCAGCAGCCAGGCCGGGACTAGCGGGACCTACGAGCAGTACTTC	CASSQAGTSGTYEQYF
.	.	TRBV10-3	TRBJ1-1	TGTGCCATCAGTGACGTGGGGAGTCTACACACTGAAGCTTTCTTT	CAISDVGSLHTEAFF
.	.	TRBV19	TRBJ2-5	TGTGCCAGTCTAGACAATTTCGGGGAGACCCAGTACTTC	CASLDNFGETQYF
.	.	TRBV2	TRBJ2-2	TGTGCCAGCAAGAAGGAGCTTGGCACCGGGGAGCTGTTTTTT	CASKKELGTGELFF
.	few	TRBV10-1	TRBJ1-5	TGCGCCACCTCCGGGGGAGGGGATCAGCCCCAGCATTTT	CATSGGGDQPQHF
TRBD1	once	TRBV4-2	TRBJ2-5	TGTGCCAGCAGCCAAGAAGGGACAGGGGGCGTCGAGACCCAGTACTTC	CASSQEGTGGVETQYF
.	.	TRBV5-1	TRBJ1-1	TGCGCCAGCAGCCCCAGGGAGGGCGGAACTGAAGCTTTCTTT	CASSPREGGTEAFF
TRBD2	.	TRBV5-1	TRBJ2-1	TGCGCCAGCAGCTTGGCCCGGGGGGAGGGCCGGGTCAATGAGCAGTTCTTC	CASSLARGEGRVNEQFF
TRBD1	.	TRBV9	TRBJ1-5	TGTGCCAGCAGCCAGACAGGGGGGGGGAATCAGCCCCAGCATTTT	CASSQTGGGNQPQHF
TRBD1	.	TRBV5-1	TRBJ1-5	TGCGCCAGCAGCTTGGGAGGACAGGGCGATCAGCCCCAGCATTTT	CASSLGGQGDQPQHF
.	.	TRBV5-1	TRBJ2-5	TGCGCCAGCAGCTTGTCGCCGCGGTTGGGAGAGACCCAGTACTTC	CASSLSPRLGETQYF
TRBD1	.	TRBV19	TRBJ2-5	TGTGCCAGTAGTACGAATGCGGGACAGGGGAAGTCGGAGACCCAGTACTTC	CASSTNAGQGKSETQYF
TRBD1	.	TRBV4-2	TRBJ2-1	TGTGCCAGCAGCCCAACGGGACAGGGGGCCAATGAGCAGTTCTTC	CASSPTGQGANEQFF
TRBD1	.	TRBV27	TRBJ1-4	TGTGCCAGCAGTCGAAGCCCCTTCGTACAGGGGGCGAATAATGAAAAACTGTTTTTT	CASSRSPFVQGANNEKLFF
.	.	TRBV11-3	TRBJ2-5	TGTGCCAGCAGCCGGAGGGGTGGCGAGACCCAGTACTTC	CASSRRGGETQYF
.	.	TRBV9	TRBJ1-2	TGTGCCAGCAGCTGGGGACTAATTAAAGATGGCTACACCTTC	CASSWGLIKDGYTF
TRBD2	.	TRBV28	TRBJ2-3	TGTGCCAGCAGTTTAAGCGGGAGAACAGATACGCAGTATTTT	CASSLSGRTDTQYF
.	.	TRBV4-3	TRBJ2-1	TGCGCCAGCAGCCAGGACCCCGGGCGATCCTACAATGAGCAGTTCTTC	CASSQDPGRSYNEQFF
.	.	TRBV11-2	TRBJ1-1	TGTGCCAGCAGCCCGATCGACAGGCGCACTGAAGCTTTCTTT	CASSPIDRRTEAFF
TRBD1	.	TRBV18	TRBJ1-1	TGTGCCAGCTCGCCCAGGGACAGGACGAACACTGAAGCTTTCTTT	CASSPRDRTNTEAFF
TRBD1	once	TRBV28	TRBJ1-4	TGTGCCAGCAGTACCCGACAGGGGGGTAATGAAAAACTGTTTTTT	CASSTRQGGNEKLFF
TRBD1	.	TRBV6-6	TRBJ1-1	TGTGCCAGCAGTTACCCCGATGACAGGGTCCACACTGAAGCTTTCTTT	CASSYPDDRVHTEAFF
.	once	TRBV6-6	TRBJ1-5	TGTGCCAGCAGAATCGCCCAGGGCAACTTGCCCCAGCATTTT	CASRIAQGNLPQHF
.	.	TRBV28	TRBJ1-2	TGTGCCAGCATAGGGGCCAGGGCCTATGGCTACACCTTC	CASIGARAYGYTF
.	.	TRBV19	TRBJ2-7	TGTGCCAGTAGTATAGATCTCGACCGGTGGAGTGGAGGGACAGAGCAGTACTTC	CASSIDLDRWSGGTEQYF
.	.	TRBV6-5	TRBJ2-2	TGTGCCAGCCATTTAAGCGGGACCGGGGAGCTGTTTTTT	CASHLSGTGELFF
TRBD1	.	TRBV4-1	TRBJ1-2	TGCGCCAGCAGCCGTGCAACAGGGGGCGCCGGTGGCTACACCTTC	CASSRATGGAGGYTF
TRBD2	.	TRBV7-9	TRBJ2-1	TGTGCCAGCAGCATGCCTAGCGGGCCTTACAATGAGCAGTTCTTC	CASSMPSGPYNEQFF
TRBD1	.	TRBV19	TRBJ2-2	TGTGCCAGTAGTACCTCGGACAGGGGGGATGGCACCGGGGAGCTGTTTTTT	CASSTSDRGDGTGELFF
.	.	TRBV7-6	TRBJ2-2	TGTGCCAGCAGCCTCGGCGATGACACCGGGGAGCTGTTTTTT	CASSLGDDTGELFF
TRBD2	.	TRBV5-1	TRBJ2-1	TGCGCCAGCAGCTCCTTATTAGCGGGAGGGCCCTACAATGAGCAGTTCTTC	CASSSLLAGGPYNEQFF
.	once	TRBV27	TRBJ1-5	TGTGCCAGCAGTGCCAGTTATAGCAATCAGCCCCAGCATTTT	CASSASYSNQPQHF
.	.	TRBV9	TRBJ2-7	TGTGCCAGCAGCGTAGCCCCCGCGGCAGCGAGCTCCTACGAGCAGTACTTC	CASSVAPAAASSYEQYF
.	.	TRBV28	TRBJ1-2	TGTGCCAGCTCTGAGGGGGGAAGAGGGAAGGGCTACACCTTC	CASSEGGRGKGYTF
.	.	TRBV4-2	TRBJ1-1	TGTGCCAGCAGCCCCGGAGTTGAAGCTTTCTTT	CASSPGVEAFF
.	.	TRBV12-2	TRBJ2-7	TGTGCAATTTTAAGGGACTCGGCCTACGAGCAGTACTTC	CAILRDSAYEQYF
.	few	TRBV11-2	TRBJ2-7	TGTGCCAGCAGCTTCCACTACGAGCAGTACTTC	CASSFHYEQYF
.	.	TRBV20-1	TRBJ2-7	TGCAGTGCATACCGGGACTCCGAGCAGTACTTC	CSAYRDSEQYF
.	.	TRBV7-2	TRBJ1-3	TGTGCCAGCAGCGATGGGTCGGGCCTCGGAAACACCATATATTTT	CASSDGSGLGNTIYF
.	few	TRBV2	TRBJ1-5	TGTGCCAGCAGTGAGGCAGGCGAGGGGCCCCAGCATTTT	CASSEAGEGPQHF
TRBD2	once	TRBV11-2	TRBJ2-3	TGTGCCAGCGGAGGGACTAGCCTTACGCAGTATTTT	CASGGTSLTQYF
.	.	TRBV6-1	TRBJ1-1	TGTGCCAGCAGTGATAGTATTTCCAACACTGAAGCTTTCTTT	CASSDSISNTEAFF
.	.	TRBV4-1	TRBJ2-3	TGCGCCAGCAGCCAGGTCGGCTCAGATCTCACAGATACGCAGTATTTT	CASSQVGSDLTDTQYF
.	.	TRBV4-3	TRBJ2-1	TGCGCCAGCAGCCAAGATCCCCCTGGCTCCTACAATGAGCAGTTCTTC	CASSQDPPGSYNEQFF
.	many	TRBV5-6	TRBJ1-5	TGTGCCAGCAGCCAAGCGCGGGGGCGCAGGTCCAATCAGCCCCAGCATTTT	CASSQARGRRSNQPQHF
TRBD2	.	TRBV29-1	TRBJ2-7	TGCAGCGTCGGGACTAGCGGTTCCTACGAGCAGTACTTC	CSVGTSGSYEQYF
.	once	TRBV20-1	TRBJ2-7	TGCAGTGCTAGGGGGCAGGTCGAGCAGTACTTC	CSARGQVEQYF
.	.	TRBV7-9	TRBJ1-1	TGTGCCAGCAGCTCCGGGGGTGTTGGTGAAGCTTTCTTT	CASSSGGVGEAFF
.	.	TRBV19	TRBJ1-4	TGTGCCAGTAATACACCCGGGGCGCCCGGGTCAACTAATGAAAAACTGTTTTTT	CASNTPGAPGSTNEKLFF
.	.	TRBV9	TRBJ2-7	TGTGCCAGCAGTCGGGACTTAACCTACGAGCAGTACTTC	CASSRDLTYEQYF
.	once	TRBV6-6	TRBJ2-5	TGTGCCAGCAGCCCCACGATCGGTTACCAAGAGACCCAGTACTTC	CASSPTIGYQETQYF
.	.	TRBV7-2	TRBJ2-3	TGTGCCAGCAGCGAGTCGCGGGAAGATACGCAGTATTTT	CASSESREDTQYF
.	.	TRBV6-5	TRBJ2-4	TGTGCCAGCAGTTACTCGTCAAGCCTAGCCAAAAACATTCAGTACTTC	CASSYSSSLAKNIQYF
.	.	TRBV7-2	TRBJ2-7	TGTGCCAGCAGCCTAGGGGCCCATCGCGAGCAGTACTTC	CASSLGAHREQYF
TRBD1	few	TRBV6-5	TRBJ2-7	TGTGCCAGCTGGACAGGGGGAGGTAACGAGCAGTACTTC	CASWTGGGNEQYF
.	.	TRBV7-8	TRBJ2-7	TGTGCCAGCAGCTTAGGGGCATCGACCTACGAGCAGTACTTC	CASSLGASTYEQYF
.	.	TRBV28	TRBJ2-7	TGTGCCAGCAGTCTCGGACTTTCCTACGAGCAGTACTTC	CASSLGLSYEQYF
.	.	TRBV5-1	TRBJ2-3	TGCGCCAGCGGGTCCGCGGATACGCAGTATTTT	CASGSADTQYF
.	.	TRBV2	TRBJ2-2	TGTGCCAGCAGCACCGACACCACCGGGGAGCTGTTTTTT	CASSTDTTGELFF